This T cell receptor (beta chain) was obtained from a study of CD8 T cells in ankylosing spondylitis. Study results and caveats: Ankylosing spondylitis blood appeared to carry a characteristic TCR beta motif of several highly homologous variants.

This clonotype was recorded at least ten times. The antigen is not known. A single record per CDR3 protein comes from TCRdb applying MiXCR to the 5' RACE reads. Of some 800,000 distinct CDR3 sequences listed, approximately 12% are singletons. Specimen: blood, either unsorted or a sorted T cell fraction (not recorded which). The TCR originated in a male donor with ankylosing spondylitis.

CDR3 nucleotide sequence: TGCAGTGCTAGAGAGGGAATAGCGGGAGACGCTGATGAGCAGTTCTTC. This gives the protein CSAREGIAGDADEQFF. The chain carries TRBV20-1 and TRBJ2-1; 9 bases align to TRBD2. The CDR3 covers 16 residues. V was clipped by 0 bases and J by 8 bases; unmatched bases: 11. Looked up from germline, CDR1 is DFQATT and CDR2 is SNEGSKA (reference sequence).